The clone carrying this T cell receptor beta chain was seen at least ten times. Antigen: not known. The TCR beta library used iRepertoire HTBI primers with Arm-PCR amplification of CDR3. TCRdb reprocessed the multiplex PCR reads with MiXCR, giving one entry per CDR3 protein. The sample has roughly 490,000 distinct CDR3 sequences; approximately 23% are singletons. This CDR3 spans 16 amino acids. Germline CDR1 reads MNHNS; CDR2 reads SASEGT. V dropped 3 bases and J dropped 0 bases, with 12 bases sitting between them. These data are taken from a study of regulatory T cells in long-lasting Graves disease. General observations from the study: A greater number of public clonotypes (more than 2,500) was shared by persistent patients than by new patients (about 960). For persistent Graves' patients, TCR diversity was lower than for newly diagnosed ones. Repertoires from persistent disease leaned toward TRBV28, TRBJ1-2 and TRBJ2-5.

Time point meaning: persistent/refractory GD, antithyroid drugs over 5 years with positive TRAb. Isolated PBMC RNA provided the starting material for the TCR library. American Thyroid Association guidelines defined Graves' disease diagnosis. The chain uses TRBV6-1 and TRBJ1-5; TRBD1 might be the D (5 bases). This TCR was recovered from a female donor with Graves disease. The sample in question was peripheral blood mononuclear cells (PBMCs), obtained when the disease was refractory, from a patient treated with antithyroid drugs. CDR3 protein: CASSDLAGFSNQPQHF. The DNA for the CDR3 is TGTGCCAGCAGTGACCTTGCAGGGTTTAGCAATCAGCCCCAGCATTTT.